This is a list of T cell receptor beta chains from one sample in a study of glioma-infiltrating T cells. TCRdb reprocessed the multiplex PCR reads via MiXCR and lists one record per CDR3 protein. The top ten hold 20% to 25% of the sample, which has approximately 190,000 distinct CDR3 sequences, 30% to 40% seen once. Source material: glioma tissue, nonneoplastic brain tissue, or PBMCs (not recorded which). These receptors were collected from a human donor with low-grade glioma or glioblastoma, undergoing nonglioma brain surgery, or in good health (not recorded which). Each CDR3 is given with its conserved first and last residue. Each record gives: V gene, clone size, J gene, D gene, CDR3 DNA, CDR3 protein. The D gene is left open where the match is weak. Some rows have no size entry. The others give once, few or many, or a class for an expanded clone.

TRBV6-5	once	TRBJ2-7	NA	TGTGCCGGCAGTCGCCAAACCCGTTTCTCCTACGAGCAGTACTTC	CAGSRQTRFSYEQYF
TRBV3-1	NA	TRBJ2-1	TRBD2	TGTGCCAGCAGCAGAGGGACTAGCGGCTGCAATGAGCAGTTCTTC	CASSRGTSGCNEQFF
TRBV29-1	NA	TRBJ2-1	NA	TGCAGCGTTGCTGCAGTATGGGACAATGAGCAGTTCTTC	CSVAAVWDNEQFF
TRBV7-9	many	TRBJ2-1	NA	TGTGCCAGCGGCCGGTTGCTAACTCTGTACAATGAGCAGTTCTTC	CASGRLLTLYNEQFF
TRBV7-2	many	TRBJ2-1	TRBD2	TGTGCCAGCAGCTTAGCGGACGGGACTAGCGGGAGGTCTGCCGAGGATGAGCAGTTCTTC	CASSLADGTSGRSAEDEQFF
TRBV7-9	NA	TRBJ2-1	NA	TGTGCCAGCAGCTTTTTCCTAGTACCTCATGCGGGTTCTTACAATGAGCAGTTCTTC	CASSFFLVPHAGSYNEQFF
TRBV10-2	NA	TRBJ2-1	NA	TGCGCCAGCAGTGACGTCGAGTGGACCTACAATGAGCAGTTCTTC	CASSDVEWTYNEQFF
TRBV6-2/TRBV6-3	many	TRBJ2-5	TRBD2	TGTGCCAGCAGTTCACGACTAGCGGATATACAAGAGACCCAGTACTTC	CASSSRLADIQETQYF
TRBV28	NA	TRBJ2-7	NA	TGTGCCAGCAGTAGTCCGGCAGTCGAGCAGTACTTC	CASSSPAVEQYF
TRBV7-6	many	TRBJ2-1	NA	TGTGCCAGCAGCTCCCTTGCGGGCCTATACAATGAGCAGTTCTTC	CASSSLAGLYNEQFF
TRBV28	NA	TRBJ2-6	NA	TGTGCCAGCAGGGCTAGTAACTTTTGGGCCAACGTCCCGACTTTC	CASRASNFWANVPTF
TRBV3-1	NA	TRBJ2-5	TRBD2	TGTGCCAGCAGCCAAGAAGCGGGAGAAGGGAAGACCCAGTACTTC	CASSQEAGEGKTQYF
TRBV4-1	NA	TRBJ2-7	NA	TGCGCCAGCAGCCAACCTGACAAACCATACGAGCAGTACTTC	CASSQPDKPYEQYF
TRBV27	few	TRBJ2-7	NA	TGTGCCAGCAGTTTATCGACAGGCGAGCAGTACTTC	CASSLSTGEQYF
TRBV11-2	few	TRBJ2-5	TRBD1	TGTGCCAGCAGCTTAGGGACAGGGAGCCAAGAGACCCAGTACTTC	CASSLGTGSQETQYF
TRBV5-1	NA	TRBJ2-1	NA	TGCGCCAGCAGCTTGGGTGGTTCGCTTTATGGGCAGTTCTTC	CASSLGGSLYGQFF
TRBV3-1	many	TRBJ2-7	NA	TGTGCCAGCAGCCAAGGGGGGGAGCCCTACGAGCAGTACTTC	CASSQGGEPYEQYF
TRBV19	NA	TRBJ2-1	NA	TGTGCCAGCGCCGACAGGAGCTCCTACAATGAGCAGTTCTTC	CASADRSSYNEQFF
TRBV28	many	TRBJ1-2	NA	TGTGCCAGCGGACAGAACCGTTTCTATGGCTACACCTTC	CASGQNRFYGYTF
TRBV3-1	many	TRBJ1-2	NA	TGTGCCAGCAGAGCGACAACGGAGGGGGACTATGGCTACACCTTC	CASRATTEGDYGYTF
TRBV7-9	NA	TRBJ1-1	TRBD1	TGTGCCAGCAGCGCTGGGACGTTTACAGGGGTGAAAACTGAAGCTTTCTTT	CASSAGTFTGVKTEAFF
TRBV27	many	TRBJ2-1	NA	TGTGCCAGCAGTTTTAAGTCCACCCGACCGAATGAGCAGTTCTTC	CASSFKSTRPNEQFF
TRBV15	many	TRBJ2-5	NA	TGTGCCACCAGCAGAGAAACGGCGGGTCAAGAGACCCAGTACTTC	CATSRETAGQETQYF